Given below is one T cell receptor (beta chain) in context. The sample is drawn from a study of blood T cell repertoires in COVID-19. Assay: immunoSEQ multiplex PCR; the TCRdb copy retains only in-frame clones and omits some. The sample records around 260,000 clones, over 65% being singletons. Germline values: CDR1 GTSNPN, CDR2 SVGIG (reference sequence). V shed 3 bases, J shed 3 bases, and the junction held 2 bases outside the gene matches. The CDR3 is 12 residues long. This TCR derives from a man aged 55 to 70 who had recovered from COVID-19. V is TRBV30 and J is TRBJ2-7; 7 bases map to TRBD2. The material sequenced was peripheral blood. The CDR3 protein is CAWSGLVYEQYF. Here the CDR3 DNA reads TGTGCCTGGAGCGGACTAGTCTACGAGCAGTACTTC.